The 30 T cell receptor beta chains below all came from one sample that was sequenced in a study of blood T cells in healthy people across ages. The use of a sample-barcoded 5' primer and a J-beta primer mix characterized a second PCR of about 7 to 12 cycles. Each CDR3 protein is one row after TCRdb ran MiXCR on the 5' RACE reads. Found here are 1.5 million to 2 million distinct CDR3 sequences, approximately 28% of them singletons; the top ten hold 7.7%. The sample was blood. Every receptor here comes from a woman younger than 45 in good health.

On this clonotype: A much larger clone sits a single nucleotide away, making a read error possible. The chain carries TRBV29-1 and TRBJ2-3; TRBD1 agrees at 8 bases. Germline values: CDR1 SQVTM, CDR2 ANQGSEA. The CDR3 contains 14 residues. The CDR3 sequence is CRVADRDRTDTQYF. The DNA of the CDR3 is TGCCGCGTTGCGGACAGGGACCGGACAGATACGCAGTATTTT.

In this sample, this clonotype turned up a few times. The V gene is TRBV25-1, the J gene TRBJ1-5, with TRBD1 as a possible D gene (6 bases). From germline, CDR1 is MGHDK and CDR2 SYGVNS. Trimming left V 3 bases short and J 4 bases short, with 13 bases between. This CDR3 has 15 amino acids. This chain's CDR3 is CASSENWGQNQPQHF. CDR3 nucleotide sequence: TGTGCCAGCAGTGAGAACTGGGGGCAAAATCAGCCCCAGCATTTT.

The chain joins TRBV19 to TRBJ1-1; maybe TRBD1 (5 bases). Germline V gene sequence: CDR1 LNHDA, CDR2 SQIVND (reference sequence). Trimming stripped 7 bases from V and 1 base from J, with 16 bases between. The CDR3 length is 15 residues. DNA of the CDR3: TGTGCCAGTACCCTAGCCCCCACAGGGAACACTGAAGCTTTCTTT. Amino acid sequence: CASTLAPTGNTEAFF.

The J gene is TRBJ2-1, the V gene TRBV28, with D maybe TRBD2 (6 bases). CDR3 length equals 13 residues. V gave up 0 bases and J gave up 14 bases, with 14 bases separating them. Germline CDR1 is MDHEN and CDR2 is SYDVKM. This CDR3 reads CASSLWVSGGKFF. CDR3 coding DNA: TGTGCCAGCAGTTTATGGGTTAGCGGTGGGAAGTTCTTC.

The rearrangement uses TRBV7-9 and TRBJ1-1, with 7 bases fitting TRBD1. The J segment lost 7 bases and the V segment lost 1 base, leaving 6 bases of the junction unmatched. This CDR3 has 14 residues. Germline-derived CDR1 and CDR2 are SEHNR and FQNEAQ (reference sequence). CDR3 loop: CASSLGGTADEAFF. The DNA for the CDR3 is TGTGCCAGCAGCTTAGGGGGGACAGCGGATGAAGCTTTCTTT.

This clonotype came up a few times. The chain recombines TRBV10-3 with TRBJ2-7; possibly TRBD2 for D (6 bases). CDR3 length: 14 amino acids. CDR1 and CDR2 (germline): ENHRY, SYGVKD. The ends were cut back, 3 bases at V and 1 base at J, with 10 bases in the middle. CDR3 in amino acids: CAISDSGLSYEQYF. CDR3 sequence (DNA): TGTGCCATCAGTGATTCGGGACTTTCCTACGAGCAGTACTTC.

The CDR3 nucleotides are TGCAGTGCTAGAGGTCCAGGCCAGCTAAACAATGAGCAGTTCTTC. It is translated as CSARGPGQLNNEQFF. The rearrangement joins TRBV20-1 to TRBJ2-1; D gene ambiguous. Per the germline V gene, CDR1 is DFQATT and CDR2 is SNEGSKA (reference sequence). The CDR3 sequence is 15 residues long. Trimming cost V 1 base and J 5 bases, with 15 bases left between them.

This clonotype has a handful of counts. The gene calls are TRBV12-3 or TRBV12-4 and TRBJ1-1; D is unclear. V dropped 0 bases and J dropped 7 bases, with 9 bases sitting between them. This CDR3 has 13 amino acids. Here the CDR3 reads CASSLAGLREAFF. The CDR3, as DNA: TGTGCCAGCAGTTTAGCAGGGCTCCGTGAAGCTTTCTTT.

This clonotype was observed a few times. Here the CDR3 DNA reads TGTGCCAGCAGCCCTGGGGCGGGGGCACTCCAAGAGACCCAGTACTTC. Its protein product is CASSPGAGALQETQYF. V and J are TRBV27 and TRBJ2-5; the D gene is possibly TRBD2 (7 bases). V dropped 6 bases and J dropped 1 base, with 18 bases sitting between them. The CDR3 runs 16 residues. Germline CDR1 reads MNHEY; CDR2 reads SMNVEV (reference sequence).

The V call is TRBV7-2, the J call TRBJ1-5, with a weak D call TRBD1 (6 bases). The germline V gene has CDR1 SGHTA and CDR2 FQGNSA. The ends were cut back, 2 bases at V and 9 bases at J, with 20 bases in the middle. The CDR3 has 16 amino acids. CDR3 DNA: TGTGCCAGCAGCTTATGGCGACAGGCGGCAGATCGGCCCCAGCATTTT. Its translation is CASSLWRQAADRPQHF.

This clonotype was seen ten or more times. V is TRBV7-2 and J is TRBJ2-1, with no clear D. The V and J ends lost 1 base and 2 bases respectively, with 6 bases between them. CDR1 is SGHTA, CDR2 FQGNSA, per germline. This CDR3 region has 14 residues. This chain's CDR3 is CASSLGETYNEQFF. CDR3 nucleotides: TGTGCCAGCAGCTTAGGGGAAACCTACAATGAGCAGTTCTTC.

This clonotype was counted a few times. The rearrangement uses TRBV30 and TRBJ2-3; D not certain. V was trimmed by 0 bases and J by 5 bases, leaving 6 bases between them. Per germline, CDR1 GTSNPN and CDR2 SVGIG (reference sequence). This CDR3 comprises 12 residues. CDR3 amino acids: CAWSVAGDTQYF. Written as DNA, the CDR3 is TGTGCCTGGAGTGTAGCTGGAGATACGCAGTATTTT.

The table lists this clonotype with a few counts. The chain couples TRBV18 to TRBJ2-7, with D tentatively TRBD1 (5 bases). CDR3 size: 14 residues. The germline V and J ends were trimmed by 3 bases and 2 bases, with 11 bases remaining between them. CDR1 and CDR2 from the germline V gene are KGHSH and LQKENI. CDR3 in amino acids: CASSPGLDAYEQYF. The CDR3 DNA is TGTGCCAGCTCACCGGGGCTGGACGCCTACGAGCAGTACTTC.

In this sample, this clonotype turned up once. The gene calls are TRBV9 and TRBJ1-5; 7 bases align to TRBD1. Trimming at V came to 7 bases and at J to 6 bases, leaving 10 bases not matched to a gene. CDR1 is SGDLS, CDR2 YYNGEE, per germline. The CDR3 length is 14 residues. The CDR3 here is CASVGGGGGQPQHF. In DNA, the CDR3 is TGTGCCAGCGTAGGTGGAGGGGGCGGTCAGCCCCAGCATTTT.

Of note for this clonotype: A much larger clone sits a single nucleotide away, making a read error possible. This chain links TRBV20-1 with TRBJ2-1; 9 bases fit TRBD2. The CDR3 is made up of 15 amino acids. V lost 0 bases, J lost 9 bases, and 9 bases stayed unmatched. In germline, CDR1 is DFQATT, CDR2 SNEGSKA (reference sequence). The chain's CDR3 is CSARDRLAGWGEQFF. In DNA, the CDR3 is TGCAGTGCTAGAGATCGTCTAGCGGGGTGGGGTGAGCAGTTCTTC.

This clonotype was seen more than once but under ten times. The chain is built from TRBV7-2 and TRBJ2-5; TRBD1 matches 8 bases. CDR3 size: 16 residues. The V segment lost 1 base and the J segment 1 base; nucleotides outside the gene matches: 5. CDR1 SGHTA and CDR2 FQGNSA come from the germline V gene. CDR3 in DNA: TGTGCCAGCAGCTTAGGGAGACAGGGGCCCCAAGAGACCCAGTACTTC. It is translated as CASSLGRQGPQETQYF.

This chain connects TRBV6-5 to TRBJ1-1; 10 positions agree with TRBD1. The trim removed 8 bases at V and 1 base at J, leaving 7 bases unmatched. Germline loops: CDR1 MNHEY, CDR2 SVGAGI. The CDR3 length is 15 residues. The CDR3 region has the DNA TGTGCCAGCTATAAGACAGGGGGCGCGAACACTGAAGCTTTCTTT. It codes for CASYKTGGANTEAFF.

The chain has TRBV7-9 and TRBJ2-5, with 7 bases fitting TRBD1. This CDR3 region has 14 residues. Germline-derived CDR1 and CDR2 are SEHNR and FQNEAQ (reference sequence). Trimming at V came to 7 bases and at J to 0 bases, leaving 5 bases not matched to a gene. The CDR3 spells CASISTGNQETQYF. The CDR3, as DNA: TGTGCCAGCATCTCGACAGGGAACCAAGAGACCCAGTACTTC. Full variable domain (missing parts from reference TRBV7-9 and TRBJ2-5): DTGVSQNPRHKITKRGQNVTFRCDPISEHNRLYWYRQTLGQGPEFLTYFQNEAQLEKSRLLSDRFSAERPKGSFSTLEIQRTEQGDSAMYLCASISTGNQETQYFGPGTRLLVL.

This clonotype was counted a few times. The chain is built from TRBV12-3 or TRBV12-4 and TRBJ2-1; maybe TRBD2 (6 bases). Trimming removed 7 bases from V and 2 bases from J, with 15 bases in between. The CDR3 totals 15 residues. Written as DNA, the CDR3 is TGTGCCAGCACTCGGACTATAACTACCTACAATGAGCAGTTCTTC. The encoded protein is CASTRTITTYNEQFF.

J is TRBJ2-3 and V is TRBV20-1, with 12 bases that match TRBD1. The CDR3 spans 15 residues. The germline CDR1 and CDR2 sequences are DFQATT and SNEGSKA (reference sequence). J gave up 4 bases and V 6 bases, and 8 bases lay outside the gene matches. Written as DNA, the CDR3 is TGCAGTGCCCGAGGGGGACAGGGGGCGGCAGATACGCAGTATTTT. This codes for CSARGGQGAADTQYF.

This rearrangement joins TRBV11-3 to TRBJ2-3, with D tentatively TRBD2 (7 bases). V lost 5 bases and J 3 bases, leaving 18 bases between the germline ends. Per the germline V gene, CDR1 is SGHNT and CDR2 is YENEEA. This CDR3 contains 16 residues. This chain's CDR3 is CASSLGGGSATDTQYF. The CDR3 DNA reads as TGTGCCAGCAGCCTTGGGGGCGGGAGTGCGACAGATACGCAGTATTTT. Full variable domain (missing parts from reference TRBV11-3 and TRBJ2-3): EAGVVQSPRYKIIEKKQPVAFWCNPISGHNTLYWYLQNLGQGPELLIRYENEEAVDDSQLPKDRFSAERLKGVDSTLKIQPAELGDSAVYLCASSLGGGSATDTQYFGPGTRLTVL.

Regarding this clonotype: Given a much more abundant clone one base away, this may be a read error. The rearrangement links TRBV4-1 to TRBJ2-7, with 10 nucleotides matching TRBD2. CDR1 MGHRA and CDR2 YSYEKL come from the germline V gene. The J segment lost 1 base and the V segment lost 4 bases, leaving 7 bases of the junction unmatched. The CDR3 loop spans 16 amino acids. The CDR3 reads CASSRVLAGASYEQYF. CDR3 nucleotide sequence: TGCGCCAGCAGCCGAGTGCTAGCGGGGGCTTCCTACGAGCAGTACTTC.

There are a few counts of this clonotype. This may come from a read error, since a much larger clone is one base off. The CDR3 DNA sequence: TGTGCCAGCAGTTCAGGATCTCGGCCCCAGCATTTT. It specifies CASSSGSRPQHF. The J gene is TRBJ1-5, the V gene TRBV6-6; no reliable D call. Trimming pared 4 bases from V and 9 bases from J, leaving 10 bases between. From germline, CDR1 is MNHNY and CDR2 SVGAGI (reference sequence). CDR3 length: 12 amino acids.

V gene TRBV7-2 combines with J gene TRBJ2-7; the match to TRBD2 covers 9 bases. V was clipped by 5 bases and J by 1 base; unmatched bases: 15. Germline assignment: CDR1 SGHTA and CDR2 FQGNSA. CDR3 length equals 18 residues. CDR3 DNA sequence: TGTGCCAGCAGCCCCCATGGGGCTAGCGGGGCTATTTCCTACGAGCAGTACTTC. It encodes CASSPHGASGAISYEQYF. Filled out from reference TRBV7-2 and TRBJ2-7, the complete variable domain reads GAGVSQSPSNKVTEKGKDVELRCDPISGHTALYWYRQSLGQGLEFLIYFQGNSAPDKSGLPSDRFSAERTGGSVSTLTIQRTQQEDSAVYLCASSPHGASGAISYEQYFGPGTRLTVT.

The chain combines TRBV25-1 with TRBJ2-1; D is uncertain. CDR1 is MGHDK, CDR2 SYGVNS, per germline. This CDR3 is built from 14 residues. Between the trimmed V and J ends, which lost 3 bases and 5 bases, there was a span of 11 bases. In DNA, the CDR3 is TGTGCCAGCAGTGATCCGACAAGTAACAATGAGCAGTTCTTC. Translation gives CASSDPTSNNEQFF.

J is TRBJ2-1 and V is TRBV6-2 or TRBV6-3; D is possibly TRBD1 (6 bases). Germline loops: CDR1 MNHEY, CDR2 SVGEGT. This CDR3 has 15 amino acids. V was clipped by 11 bases and J by 6 bases, with 23 bases between them. CDR3 coding DNA: TGTGCCGACAGTTCGAAGGGGGAAGCGGTCAATGAGCAGTTCTTC. This sequence encodes CADSSKGEAVNEQFF.

This clonotype was found a few times. The chain links TRBV28 to TRBJ2-1; 10 bases align to TRBD1. CDR3 length equals 16 residues. Germline assignment: CDR1 MDHEN and CDR2 SYDVKM. Trimming took 4 bases from V and 6 from J; bases not matched to a gene: 9. The CDR3 nucleotides are TGTGCCAGCAGTTCGCCAGCGGGACAGGGGATCAATGAGCAGTTCTTC. Translating it yields CASSSPAGQGINEQFF.

With respect to this clonotype: A read error may explain this, as a much larger clone is one base away. This chain joins TRBV6-2 or TRBV6-3 and TRBJ2-7; 9 bases agree with TRBD2. Germline CDR1 MNHEY, CDR2 SVGEGT. The CDR3 is 14 amino acids. The CDR3 DNA is TGTACCAGCAGTTCGGCGGGGGGGTTGCGCGAGCAGTACTTC. It is translated as CTSSSAGGLREQYF.

CDR3 sequence (DNA): TGTGCCAGCAGTACAACGGGAGTCATCAGAGAAGGCTACACCTTC. This gives the protein CASSTTGVIREGYTF. This chain links TRBV27 with TRBJ1-2; D gene uncertain. Trimming took off 5 bases at V and 8 bases at J, with 21 bases between the two ends. Germline CDR1 reads MNHEY; CDR2 reads SMNVEV (reference sequence). The CDR3 runs to 15 residues.

The rearrangement links TRBV5-1 to TRBJ2-1; D gene unclear. Trimming removed 1 base from V and 0 bases from J, with 11 bases in between. In germline, CDR1 is SGHRS, CDR2 YFSETQ. The CDR3 is 16 residues long. DNA for the CDR3: TGCGCCAGCAGCTTGACCCAACCGAGCTCCTACAATGAGCAGTTCTTC. This sequence encodes CASSLTQPSSYNEQFF. Full variable domain (missing parts from reference TRBV5-1 and TRBJ2-1): KAGVTQTPRYLIKTRGQQVTLSCSPISGHRSVSWYQQTPGQGLQFLFEYFSETQRNKGNFPGRFSGRQFSNSRSEMNVSTLELGDSALYLCASSLTQPSSYNEQFFGPGTRLTVL.